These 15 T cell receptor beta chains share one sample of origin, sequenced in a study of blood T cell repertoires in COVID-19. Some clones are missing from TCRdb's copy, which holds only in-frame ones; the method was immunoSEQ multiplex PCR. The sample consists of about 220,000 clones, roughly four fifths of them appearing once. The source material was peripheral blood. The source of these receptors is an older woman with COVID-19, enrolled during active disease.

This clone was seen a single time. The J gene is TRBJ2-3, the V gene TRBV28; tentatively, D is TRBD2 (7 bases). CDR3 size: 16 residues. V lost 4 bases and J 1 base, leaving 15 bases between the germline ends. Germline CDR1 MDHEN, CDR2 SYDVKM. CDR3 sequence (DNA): TGTGCCAGCAGTTCCCGCCGAGGGGGGGGCACAGATACGCAGTATTTT. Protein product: CASSSRRGGGTDTQYF.

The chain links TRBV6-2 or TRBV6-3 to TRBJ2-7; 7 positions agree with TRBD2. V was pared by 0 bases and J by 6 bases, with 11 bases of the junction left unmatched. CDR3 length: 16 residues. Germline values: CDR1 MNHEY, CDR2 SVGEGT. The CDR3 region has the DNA TGTGCCAGCAGTTACTCGAGCCTGGCGGGAGCTGCCGAGCAGTACTTC. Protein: CASSYSSLAGAAEQYF.

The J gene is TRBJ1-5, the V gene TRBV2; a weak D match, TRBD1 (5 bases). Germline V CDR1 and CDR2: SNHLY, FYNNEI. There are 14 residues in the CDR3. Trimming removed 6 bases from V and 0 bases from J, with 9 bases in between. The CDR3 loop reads CASSQGLSNQPQHF. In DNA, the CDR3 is TGTGCCAGCAGCCAGGGACTTAGCAATCAGCCCCAGCATTTT.

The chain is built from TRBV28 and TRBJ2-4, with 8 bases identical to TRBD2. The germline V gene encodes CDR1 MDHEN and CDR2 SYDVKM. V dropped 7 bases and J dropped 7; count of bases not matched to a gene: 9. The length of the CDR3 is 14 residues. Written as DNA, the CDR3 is TGTGCCAGCACCCCCCTCGGCGGGGGGAACATTCAGTACTTC. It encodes CASTPLGGGNIQYF.

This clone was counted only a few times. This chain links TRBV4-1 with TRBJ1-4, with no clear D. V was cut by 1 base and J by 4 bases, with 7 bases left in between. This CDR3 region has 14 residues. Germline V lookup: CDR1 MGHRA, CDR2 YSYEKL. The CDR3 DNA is TGCGCCAGCAGCCAAGGGGCTTATAATGAAAAACTGTTTTTT. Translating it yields CASSQGAYNEKLFF.

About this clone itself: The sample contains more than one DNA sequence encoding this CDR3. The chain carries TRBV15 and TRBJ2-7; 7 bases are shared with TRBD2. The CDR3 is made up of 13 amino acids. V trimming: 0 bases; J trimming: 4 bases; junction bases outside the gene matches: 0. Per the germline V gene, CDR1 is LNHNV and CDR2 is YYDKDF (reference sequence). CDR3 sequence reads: CATSREGGYEQYF. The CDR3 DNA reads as TGTGCCACCAGCAGAGAGGGGGGGTACGAGCAGTACTTC.

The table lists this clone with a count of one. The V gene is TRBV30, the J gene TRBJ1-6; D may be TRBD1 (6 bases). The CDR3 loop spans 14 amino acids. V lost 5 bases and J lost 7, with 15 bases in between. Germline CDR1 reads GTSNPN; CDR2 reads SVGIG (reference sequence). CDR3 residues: CAWHYQGPNSPLHF. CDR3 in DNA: TGTGCCTGGCATTACCAGGGGCCCAATTCACCCCTCCACTTT.

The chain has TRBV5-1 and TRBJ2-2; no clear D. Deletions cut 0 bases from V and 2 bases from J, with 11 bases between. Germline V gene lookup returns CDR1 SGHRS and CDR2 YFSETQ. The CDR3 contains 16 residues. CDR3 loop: CASSLAETRNTGELFF. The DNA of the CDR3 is TGCGCCAGCAGCTTGGCCGAGACAAGAAACACCGGGGAGCTGTTTTTT.

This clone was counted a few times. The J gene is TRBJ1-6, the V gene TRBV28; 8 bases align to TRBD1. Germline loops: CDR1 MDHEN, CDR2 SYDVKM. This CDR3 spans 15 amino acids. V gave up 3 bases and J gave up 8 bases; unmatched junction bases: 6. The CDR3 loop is CASSLEDRADSPLHF. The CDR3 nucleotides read TGTGCCAGCAGTTTGGAGGACAGGGCGGATTCACCCCTCCACTTT.

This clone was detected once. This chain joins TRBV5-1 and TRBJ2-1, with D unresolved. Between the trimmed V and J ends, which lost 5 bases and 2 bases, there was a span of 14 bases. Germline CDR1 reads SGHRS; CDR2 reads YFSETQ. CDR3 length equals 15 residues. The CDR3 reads CASSLNTQTYNEQFF. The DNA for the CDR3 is TGCGCCAGCAGTCTTAATACGCAGACCTACAATGAGCAGTTCTTC. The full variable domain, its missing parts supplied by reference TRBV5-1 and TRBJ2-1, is KAGVTQTPRYLIKTRGQQVTLSCSPISGHRSVSWYQQTPGQGLQFLFEYFSETQRNKGNFPGRFSGRQFSNSRSEMNVSTLELGDSALYLCASSLNTQTYNEQFFGPGTRLTVL.

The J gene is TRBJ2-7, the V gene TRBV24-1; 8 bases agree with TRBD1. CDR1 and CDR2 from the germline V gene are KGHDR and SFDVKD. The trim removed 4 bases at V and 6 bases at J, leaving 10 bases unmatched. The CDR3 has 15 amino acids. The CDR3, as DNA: TGTGCCACCAGTGACCATCGGACAGGGCAGGTCGAGCAGTACTTC. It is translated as CATSDHRTGQVEQYF.

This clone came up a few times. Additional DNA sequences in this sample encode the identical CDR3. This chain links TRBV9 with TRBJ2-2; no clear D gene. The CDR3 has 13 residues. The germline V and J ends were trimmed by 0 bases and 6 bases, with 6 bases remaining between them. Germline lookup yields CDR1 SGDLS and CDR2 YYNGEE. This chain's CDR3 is CASSVGGAGELFF. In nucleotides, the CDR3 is TGTGCCAGCAGCGTAGGCGGCGCCGGGGAGCTGTTTTTT.

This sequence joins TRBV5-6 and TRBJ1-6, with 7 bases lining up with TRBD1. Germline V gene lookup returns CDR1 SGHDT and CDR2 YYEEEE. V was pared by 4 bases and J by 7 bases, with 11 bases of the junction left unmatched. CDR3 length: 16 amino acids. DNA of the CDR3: TGTGCCAGCAGCCCGCCGGGACAGAACTTAAATTCACCCCTCCACTTT. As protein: CASSPPGQNLNSPLHF.

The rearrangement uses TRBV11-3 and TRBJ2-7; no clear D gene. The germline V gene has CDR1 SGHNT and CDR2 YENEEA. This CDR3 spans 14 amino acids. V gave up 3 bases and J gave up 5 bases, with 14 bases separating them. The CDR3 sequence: CASSLEPQSNEQYF. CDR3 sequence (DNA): TGTGCCAGCAGCTTGGAGCCTCAGAGTAACGAGCAGTACTTC.

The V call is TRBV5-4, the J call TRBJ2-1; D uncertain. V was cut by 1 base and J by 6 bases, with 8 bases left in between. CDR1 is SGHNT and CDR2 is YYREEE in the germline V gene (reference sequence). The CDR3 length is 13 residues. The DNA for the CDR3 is TGTGCCAGCAGCTTGAAGTCCAGCAATGAGCAGTTCTTC. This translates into CASSLKSSNEQFF.